What follows is one T cell receptor beta chain and its context. The antigen remains unidentified. This specimen comes from a study of T cell responses to AZD1222 COVID-19 vaccine. Assay: immunoSEQ multiplex PCR; the TCRdb copy retains only in-frame clones and omits some. The repertoire holds around 130,000 clones, with approximately 88% as singletons. Study-level results: Most donors were white British and more were female, and clonal diversity was possibly underestimated. Variant regions that are unmutated are reportedly the target of nearly half of spike-specific TCRs. The breadth and depth of Spike-specific TCRs increased once two AZD1222 doses had been given.

The germline CDR1 and CDR2 sequences are LNHDA and SQIVND (reference sequence). CDR3 length: 14 residues. J gave up 8 bases and V 7 bases, and 6 bases lay outside the gene matches. The V and J genes are TRBV19 and TRBJ2-1; 12 nucleotides align to TRBD2. The TCR was taken from an adult who received the AZD1222 COVID-19 vaccine. Material: peripheral blood, obtained 28 days after the second AZD1222 dose. CDR3 sequence: CASTRASGGDEQFF. CDR3 coding DNA: TGTGCCAGTACTAGGGCTAGCGGGGGGGATGAGCAGTTCTTC. The full variable domain, rest sourced from reference TRBV19 and TRBJ2-1, is DGGITQSPKYLFRKEGQNVTLSCEQNLNHDAMYWYRQDPGQGLRLIYYSQIVNDFQKGDIAEGYSVSREKKESFPLTVTSAQKNPTAFYLCASTRASGGDEQFFGPGTRLTVL.